One and the same sample provided the 4 T cell receptor beta chains below, sequenced in a study of Ad26.COV2.S vaccination and SARS-CoV-2 variants. Libraries were prepared by immunoSEQ multiplex PCR; TCRdb keeps only in-frame clonotypes and omits some of them. The sample includes roughly 400,000 clones, roughly 88% seen only once; the top ten take around 4.5%. Noted treatment: around 19 received Ad26.COV2.S at low or high dose, single or two shots; roughly five received placebo; per-sample allocation not given. Repertoires come from day 63 after the first vaccine or placebo injection. The sample in question was peripheral blood, obtained in a trial of Ad26.COV2.S vaccine versus placebo. These receptors all stem from a person aged 18-65 years who received the Ad26.COV2.S COVID-19 vaccine or a placebo.

Details on this clone: Other DNA sequences in this sample translate to the same CDR3. The rearrangement links TRBV28 to TRBJ2-5; 7 bases are shared with TRBD2. There are 15 residues in the CDR3. CDR1 and CDR2 (germline): MDHEN, SYDVKM. Unmatched junction bases numbered 4, after V lost 1 base and J lost 2 bases. CDR3 sequence (DNA): TGTGCCAGCAGTTTATCGGGGGGTTCACAAGAGACCCAGTACTTC. Translation gives CASSLSGGSQETQYF.

Details on this clone: Other DNA sequences from this sample encode an identical CDR3 as well. The chain couples TRBV19 to TRBJ2-5; 7 nucleotides line up with TRBD2. The CDR3 totals 13 residues. V shed 2 bases, J shed 5 bases, and the junction held 2 bases outside the gene matches. Germline assignment: CDR1 LNHDA and CDR2 SQIVND (reference sequence). For the CDR3, the DNA is TGTGCCAGTAGTATAACGGGAGGTGAGACCCAGTACTTC. Translating it yields CASSITGGETQYF.

In its sample, this clone was seen once. V usage is TRBV11-2 and J usage is TRBJ2-7; 12 positions match TRBD2. The germline gives CDR1 SGHAT, CDR2 FQNNGV. This CDR3 has 15 amino acids. V shed 5 bases, J shed 7 bases, and the junction held 9 bases outside the gene matches. CDR3 region: CASSTRLAGVEEQYF. The CDR3 nucleotides read TGTGCCAGCAGCACACGACTAGCGGGAGTCGAAGAGCAGTACTTC.

The J gene is TRBJ2-7, the V gene TRBV27, with 9 bases identical to TRBD1. Trimming cost V 4 bases and J 5 bases; bases outside gene matches: 15. CDR3 length: 17 residues. Germline assignment: CDR1 MNHEY and CDR2 SMNVEV (reference sequence). The CDR3 loop reads CASSWWVPGQGPNEQYF. The CDR3 nucleotides are TGTGCCAGCAGTTGGTGGGTCCCGGGACAGGGTCCGAACGAGCAGTACTTC.